This TCR beta chain was profiled in a study of T cell responses to AZD1222 COVID-19 vaccine. The data were produced by immunoSEQ multiplex PCR, yet TCRdb's version contains in-frame clones alone and is incomplete. The sample lists about 83,000 clones; 85% to 90% were seen once. The V end lost 7 bases, the J end lost 6 bases, and 22 bases lay between the germline ends. The germline CDR1 and CDR2 sequences are LNHDA and SQIVND (reference sequence). The CDR3 has 16 amino acids. The sequence was obtained from an adult in good health. The J gene is TRBJ2-1, the V gene TRBV19; no clear D gene. The material was peripheral blood, obtained on day 0 of MenACWY control vaccination. The CDR3 bases are TGTGCCAGTACCAATAACGGCCAGCGAACAAGCAATGAGCAGTTCTTC. It translates to CASTNNGQRTSNEQFF. Full variable domain (remainder filled in from reference TRBV19 and TRBJ2-1): DGGITQSPKYLFRKEGQNVTLSCEQNLNHDAMYWYRQDPGQGLRLIYYSQIVNDFQKGDIAEGYSVSREKKESFPLTVTSAQKNPTAFYLCASTNNGQRTSNEQFFGPGTRLTVL.